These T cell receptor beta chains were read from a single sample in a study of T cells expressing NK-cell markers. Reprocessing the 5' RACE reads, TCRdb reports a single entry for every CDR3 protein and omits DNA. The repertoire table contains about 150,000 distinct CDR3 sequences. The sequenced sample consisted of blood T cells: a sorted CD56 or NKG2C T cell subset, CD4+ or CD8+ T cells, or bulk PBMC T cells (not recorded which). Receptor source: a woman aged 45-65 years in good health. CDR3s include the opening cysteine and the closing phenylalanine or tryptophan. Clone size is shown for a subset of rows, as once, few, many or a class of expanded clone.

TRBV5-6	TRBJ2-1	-	CASSPDGRLRVDEQFF
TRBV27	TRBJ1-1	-	CASSSWRGDTEAFF
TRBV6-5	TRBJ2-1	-	CASSQIAGGGNEQFF
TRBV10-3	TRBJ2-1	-	CAIRIQGSDDEQFF
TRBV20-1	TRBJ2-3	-	CSASLTFLGDTQYF
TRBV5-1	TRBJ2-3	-	CASTSGTRTTDTQYF
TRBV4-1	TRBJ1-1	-	CASSHARGSEAFF
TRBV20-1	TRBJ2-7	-	CSARVSGASYEQYF
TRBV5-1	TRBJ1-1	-	CASSLRGTGRTEAFF
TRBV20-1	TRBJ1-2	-	CSAPYDRGHGYTF
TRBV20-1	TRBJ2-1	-	CSAIPGLAGVEVEQFF
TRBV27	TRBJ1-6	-	CASSYGGSYNSPLHF
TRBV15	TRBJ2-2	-	CATSRVGTANTGELFF
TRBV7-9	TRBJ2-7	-	CASSPGGEQYF
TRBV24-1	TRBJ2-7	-	CATSDSGTESPYEQYF
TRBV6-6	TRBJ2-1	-	CASSYMPPYNEQFF
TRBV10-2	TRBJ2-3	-	CASRFAGAATDTQYF
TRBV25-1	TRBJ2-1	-	CASSELAGLAGVEQFF
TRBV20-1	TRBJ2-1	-	CSARGWLAGGYNEQFF
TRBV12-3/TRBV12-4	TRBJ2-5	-	CASSSRQGREETQYF
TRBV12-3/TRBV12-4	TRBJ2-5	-	CASSFESGGFQETQYF
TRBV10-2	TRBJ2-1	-	CASVGNSYNEQFF
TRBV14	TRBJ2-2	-	CASSQDKPGELFF
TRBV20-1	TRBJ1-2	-	CSAREGQARYGYTF
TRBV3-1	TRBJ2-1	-	CASSHGLAGSDEQFF
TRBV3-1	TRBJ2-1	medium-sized	CASSPRAGGPGVVF
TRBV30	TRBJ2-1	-	CAWSVPGNEQFF
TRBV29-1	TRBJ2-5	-	CSVEGLPWDTRDDDQYF
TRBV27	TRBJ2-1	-	CAVDSGRVPNEQFF
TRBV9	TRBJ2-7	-	CASSASGRDVNEQYF
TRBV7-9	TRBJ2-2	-	CASSLPTSGEDTGELFF
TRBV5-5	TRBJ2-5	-	CASSLASGRAETQYF
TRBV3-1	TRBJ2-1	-	CASSQILAGALNEQFF